This T cell receptor beta chain was captured in a study of T cells in Graves' hyperthyroidism and ophthalmopathy. Study conclusions and caveats: A model of 13 V-J pairs discriminated ophthalmopathy from stable hyperthyroidism. The model forecast ophthalmopathy, anticipating it by a median around 6.5 months before onset.

The CDR3 regions of TCR beta were amplified from RNA transcripts. In the first-round RT-PCR of the TCR CDR3, the HTBI primer set was used. One entry per CDR3 protein results from TCRdb running MiXCR on the multiplex PCR reads. The sample consists of roughly 280,000 distinct CDR3 sequences, over 15% of them appearing once. Germline V gives CDR1 MGHRA, CDR2 YSYEKL. With 0 bases clipped from V and 7 bases from J, the junction kept 6 bases outside the gene matches. This CDR3 is built from 16 residues. Exclusions: uncontrolled infection, other autoimmune disease, pregnancy, lactation. This clonotype has a handful of counts. Its antigen is as yet unknown.

Source material: blood. The TCR sequence derives from a woman aged 55-75 years with Graves' ophthalmopathy. The rearrangement uses TRBV4-1 and TRBJ1-2, with 12 positions matching TRBD1. CDR3 sequence reads: CASSQDRDRGLGGYTF. CDR3 sequence (DNA): TGCGCCAGCAGCCAAGACCGGGACAGGGGGCTTGGTGGCTACACCTTC.